This TCR beta chain was captured in a study of resident and recirculating memory T cells in vitiligo. Overall study context: The samples were homogenized without cell sorting before genomic DNA extraction.

As for this clone: Its antigen is currently unknown.

Some clones are missing from TCRdb's copy, which holds only in-frame ones; the method was immunoSEQ multiplex PCR. The table includes around 43,000 clones, nearly 95% detected once. The study's findings and limits: No single dominant TCR clone appeared; lesion clonality varied.

Germline CDR1 reads MRHNA; CDR2 reads SNTAGT. Trimming pared 6 bases from V and 0 bases from J, leaving 6 bases between. The CDR3 contains 14 residues. This clonotype was obtained from a male donor with vitiligo. The rearrangement joins TRBV6-4 to TRBJ1-6; D is unresolved. The sample taken for sequencing was blood. The CDR3 reads CASSPSSYNSPLHF. In nucleotides, the CDR3 is TGTGCCAGCAGCCCTAGCTCCTATAATTCACCCCTCCACTTT.